Below are 8 T cell receptor beta chains sequenced from a single sample in a study of T cells in Graves' hyperthyroidism and ophthalmopathy. RNA transcripts served as the template for amplifying TCR beta CDR3 regions. TCR CDR3 regions were first amplified by RT-PCR with HTBI primers. TCRdb analysed the multiplex PCR reads with MiXCR anew, one entry per CDR3 protein. This repertoire shows 500,000 to 650,000 distinct CDR3 sequences, 14% found once; its top ten account for approximately 14%. The sample taken for sequencing was blood. The receptors shown here come from a woman in her 40s with Graves' hyperthyroidism.

This clonotype was observed a few times. The V and J genes are TRBV27 and TRBJ1-5, with no clear D. This CDR3 has 13 residues. Germline assignment: CDR1 MNHEY and CDR2 SMNVEV (reference sequence). Trimming pared 5 bases from V and 16 bases from J, leaving 21 bases between. Written as DNA, the CDR3 is TGTGCCAGCAGTCCGTCAATATCCCTTGCGGAACATTTT. Its translation is CASSPSISLAEHF.

At least ten counts were recorded for this clonotype. The chain employs TRBV5-1 and TRBJ2-3; D unresolved. This CDR3 comprises 13 residues. Germline assignment: CDR1 SGHRS and CDR2 YFSETQ. V lost 0 bases and J 6 bases, leaving 8 bases between the germline ends. The CDR3 region has the DNA TGCGCCAGCAGCTTGGCTTTGGGGGATACGCAGTATTTT. This translates into CASSLALGDTQYF.

This clonotype was recorded many times. One junction end disagrees with the germline gene, perhaps due to a read error. The chain is built from TRBV2 and TRBJ2-1; TRBD2 matches 7 bases. CDR3 size: 16 residues. CDR1 and CDR2 (germline): SNHLY, FYNNEI. The CDR3 coding sequence is TGTGCCAGCCGTGACCCTTTGGCGGGAGCGGACAATGAGCAGTTCTTC. This codes for CASRDPLAGADNEQFF.

This chain joins TRBV4-2 and TRBJ1-1; the D gene is possibly TRBD1 (6 bases). The CDR3 spans 15 residues. V lost 1 base to trimming and J lost 4 bases, with 13 bases between them. Germline V lookup: CDR1 LGHNA, CDR2 YNFKEQ. The CDR3, as DNA: TGTGCCAGCAGCCAAGTAGGCAGAGGGGGCACTGAAGCTTTCTTT. Translated: CASSQVGRGGTEAFF.

This clonotype was seen repeatedly, ten times or more. This chain links TRBV24-1 with TRBJ2-1; 14 bases fit TRBD2. Germline V gene data show CDR1 as KGHDR and CDR2 as SFDVKD. With V trimmed by 3 bases and J by 9 bases, 6 bases remained unmatched. The CDR3 is 16 residues long. The CDR3, as DNA: TGTGCCACCAGTGATGCCGGACTAGCGGGAGGTGCTGAGCAGTTCTTC. This sequence encodes CATSDAGLAGGAEQFF.

The table lists this clonotype with many counts. This chain links TRBV20-1 with TRBJ1-2, with no clear D. Germline CDR1 DFQATT, CDR2 SNEGSKA (reference sequence). CDR3 length: 12 residues. Trimming left V 2 bases short and J 4 bases short, with 8 bases between. Written as DNA, the CDR3 is TGCAGTGCTAGACGGGTGGGCTATGGCTACACCTTC. This sequence encodes CSARRVGYGYTF.

This clonotype was recorded many times. The rearrangement uses TRBV6-1 and TRBJ2-7, with 7 bases fitting TRBD1. CDR3 length: 15 residues. J lost 3 bases, V lost 6 bases, and 11 bases had no gene match. Germline-derived CDR1 and CDR2 are MNHNS and SASEGT. The CDR3 DNA is TGTGCCAGCAGCTCGCGCCGGGACAGCATCTACGAGCAGTACTTC. It encodes CASSSRRDSIYEQYF.

This clonotype was seen only a few times. The rearrangement links TRBV6-1 to TRBJ2-7; D not certain. Germline V lookup: CDR1 MNHNS, CDR2 SASEGT. This CDR3 contains 13 residues. Trimming stripped 2 bases from V and 3 bases from J, with 8 bases between. The CDR3 DNA sequence: TGTGCCAGCAGTGAACGTCTCAACTACGAGCAGTACTTC. Amino acid sequence: CASSERLNYEQYF.